The clone carrying this T cell receptor beta chain was seen more than once but under ten times. This sample is drawn from a study of human T cells and chemical hapten exposure. Library construction involved attaching unique molecular identifiers to individual cDNA molecules, which allowed quantitative, reproducible TCR counting. TCRdb re-called the RACE reads with MiXCR, one entry per CDR3 protein. The sample yields about 84,000 distinct CDR3 sequences, under 14% seen once. Sample time point: patch test 3, about 24 weeks after DPC sensitization. Treatment indicated: therapeutic diphenylcyclopropenone sensitization with weekly scalp DPC. The V end lost 1 base, the J end lost 2 bases, and 3 bases lay between the germline ends. The CDR3 has 14 amino acids. Germline V gene lookup returns CDR1 LGHDT and CDR2 YNNKEL (reference sequence).

The gene calls are TRBV3-1 and TRBJ1-6; D is undetermined. The TCR originated in a woman aged 50 to 60 with alopecia areata. Some clones in this sample may be carry-over from other donors' samples. The sequenced sample was whole blood, obtained in connection with sensitization to the hapten diphenylcyclopropenone (DPC). The CDR3 DNA follows: TGTGCCAGCAGCCAAGGCCCCTATAATTCACCCCTCCACTTT. Amino acid sequence: CASSQGPYNSPLHF.